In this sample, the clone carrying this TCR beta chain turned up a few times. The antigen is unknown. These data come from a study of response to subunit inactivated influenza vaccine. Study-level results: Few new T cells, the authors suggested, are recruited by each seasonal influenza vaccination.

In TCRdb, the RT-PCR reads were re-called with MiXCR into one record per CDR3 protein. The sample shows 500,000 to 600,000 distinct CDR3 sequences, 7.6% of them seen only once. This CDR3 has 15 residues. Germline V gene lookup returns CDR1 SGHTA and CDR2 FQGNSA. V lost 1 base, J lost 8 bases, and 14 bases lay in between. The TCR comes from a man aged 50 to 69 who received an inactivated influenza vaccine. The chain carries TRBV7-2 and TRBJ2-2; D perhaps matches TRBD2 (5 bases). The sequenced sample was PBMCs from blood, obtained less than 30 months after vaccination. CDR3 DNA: TGTGCCAGCAGCTTAGTAGCGACCCAACAAGGGGAGCTGTTTTTT. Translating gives CASSLVATQQGELFF.